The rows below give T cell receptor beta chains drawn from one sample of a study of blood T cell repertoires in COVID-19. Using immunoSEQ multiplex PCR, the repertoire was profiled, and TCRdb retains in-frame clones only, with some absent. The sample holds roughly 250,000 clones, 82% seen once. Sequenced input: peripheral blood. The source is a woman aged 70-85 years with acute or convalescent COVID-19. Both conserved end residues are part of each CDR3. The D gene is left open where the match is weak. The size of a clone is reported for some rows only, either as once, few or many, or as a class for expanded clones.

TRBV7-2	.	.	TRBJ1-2	TGTGCCAGCAGCTTAGCGTTGGCTCGAAGTGGCTACACCTTC	CASSLALARSGYTF
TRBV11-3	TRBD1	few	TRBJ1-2	TGTGCCAGCAGCTCAGGGGGCTATGGCTACACCTTC	CASSSGGYGYTF
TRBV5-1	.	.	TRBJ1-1	TGCGCCAGCAGCTCCGGAGGCGATACGCGGACTGAAGCTTTCTTT	CASSSGGDTRTEAFF
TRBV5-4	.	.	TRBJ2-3	TGTGCCAGCAGCTTGGACGTTGGCTCTCACACAGATACGCAGTATTTT	CASSLDVGSHTDTQYF
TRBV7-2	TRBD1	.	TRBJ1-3	TGTGCCAGCAGCCCGCAGGGGGCACTTGGAAACACCATATATTTT	CASSPQGALGNTIYF
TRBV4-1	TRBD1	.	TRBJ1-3	TGCGCCAGCAGCCCAGAGGGACAGGCCTCCTCCACCATATATTTT	CASSPEGQASSTIYF
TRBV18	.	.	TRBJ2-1	TGTGCCAGCTCACCACCAAGAGCGGAAGTTAGAGAGCAGTTCTTC	CASSPPRAEVREQFF
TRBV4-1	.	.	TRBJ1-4	TGCGCCAGCAGCCTACAGGGCATGGGTGAAAAACTGTTTTTT	CASSLQGMGEKLFF
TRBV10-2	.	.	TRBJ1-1	TGCGCCAGCAGTGAGTCGTACAGGGTCACTGAAGCTTTCTTT	CASSESYRVTEAFF
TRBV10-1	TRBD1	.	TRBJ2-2	TGCGCCACCCGACAGGGTCAGGACGGGGAGCTGTTTTTT	CATRQGQDGELFF
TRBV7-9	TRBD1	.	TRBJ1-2	TGTGCCAGCAGCTTGGCGGGGGACAGGGGGCGCGGTGGCTACACCTTC	CASSLAGDRGRGGYTF
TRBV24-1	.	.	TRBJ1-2	TGTGCCACAAGCAGGGGTTATGGCTACACCTTC	CATSRGYGYTF
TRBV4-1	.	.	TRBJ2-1	TGCGCCAGCAGCCAAGATAGTAGCTCCTACAATGAGCAGTTCTTC	CASSQDSSSYNEQFF
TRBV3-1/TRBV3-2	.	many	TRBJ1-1	TGTGCCAGCAGCCGCGGGAACACTGAAGCTTTCTTT	CASSRGNTEAFF
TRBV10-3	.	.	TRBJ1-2	TGTGCCATCAGTGAGTCGGCTGACATTGGCTACACCTTC	CAISESADIGYTF
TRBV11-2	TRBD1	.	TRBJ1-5	TGTGCCAGCAGCCTCGGACAGGGGTTTAATCAGCCCCAGCATTTT	CASSLGQGFNQPQHF
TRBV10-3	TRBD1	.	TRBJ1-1	TGTGCCATCAACTTGGACAGGATGAACACTGAAGCTTTCTTT	CAINLDRMNTEAFF
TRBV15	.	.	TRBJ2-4	TGTGCCACCAGCAGAGACGGCAGTGAGGGCGGGGTCGCCAAAAACATTCAGTACTTC	CATSRDGSEGGVAKNIQYF
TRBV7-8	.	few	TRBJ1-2	TGTGCCAGCAGCTTAAATCTCGGGGGTACTTGGGGCTACACCTTC	CASSLNLGGTWGYTF
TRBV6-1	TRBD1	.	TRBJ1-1	TGTGCCAGCAGTGACGGGGACAGGGGCAACACTGAAGCTTTCTTT	CASSDGDRGNTEAFF
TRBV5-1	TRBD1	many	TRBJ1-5	TGCGCCAGCAGCTTGGGACAGGGTCTCAATCAGCCCCAGCATTTT	CASSLGQGLNQPQHF
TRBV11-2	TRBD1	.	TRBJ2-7	TGTGCCAGCAGCTCCCCCGGGACAGGGATCTACGAGCAGTACTTC	CASSSPGTGIYEQYF
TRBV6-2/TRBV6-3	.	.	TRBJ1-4	TGTGCCAGCAGTTACACGACAGGCCATAATGAAAAACTGTTTTTT	CASSYTTGHNEKLFF
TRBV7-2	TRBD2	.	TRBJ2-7	TGTGCCAGCAGTTTTCGGGAGGGGGTATCCTACGAGCAGTACTTC	CASSFREGVSYEQYF
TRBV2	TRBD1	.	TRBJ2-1	TGTGCCAGTCCCCGGGACAGGGGTTTCGATGAGCAGTTCTTC	CASPRDRGFDEQFF
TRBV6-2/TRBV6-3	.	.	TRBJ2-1	TGTGCCAGCAGTTACTCCAGGGGTGAGCAGTTCTTC	CASSYSRGEQFF
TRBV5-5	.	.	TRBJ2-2	TGTGCCAGCAGCCCAGGGAGGTATAACACCGGGGAGCTGTTTTTT	CASSPGRYNTGELFF
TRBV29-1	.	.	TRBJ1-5	TGCAGCGTCTTGACAGTGATTAATCAGCCCCAGCATTTT	CSVLTVINQPQHF
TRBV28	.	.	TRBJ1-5	TGTGCCAGCAGTTTTCCCAGGGAAGGTGGAAGCCCTCTTTATCAGCCCCAGCATTTT	CASSFPREGGSPLYQPQHF
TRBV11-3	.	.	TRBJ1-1	TGTGCCAGCAGCTTAGATCACGGGGGGGGAGAGGCTTTCTTT	CASSLDHGGGEAFF
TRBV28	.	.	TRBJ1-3	TGTGCCAGCAGCCCGCAGGGATGGGGGGCTGGAAACACCATATATTTT	CASSPQGWGAGNTIYF
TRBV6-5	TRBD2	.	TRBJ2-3	TGTGCCAGCAGTTCCCTAGCGGGGGGCAGTCTACGGACGCAGTATTTT	CASSSLAGGSLRTQYF
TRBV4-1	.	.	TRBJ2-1	TGCGCCAGCAGCCAAGGACAGGTATCCTACAATGAGCAGTTCTTC	CASSQGQVSYNEQFF
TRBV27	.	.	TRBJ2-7	TGTGCCAGCAGTTTTTCTACTACCTTCTACTACGAGCAGTACTTC	CASSFSTTFYYEQYF
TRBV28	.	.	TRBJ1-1	TGTGCCGCTATAGGGGTTCTTAACACTGAAGCTTTCTTT	CAAIGVLNTEAFF
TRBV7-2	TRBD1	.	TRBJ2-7	TGTGCCAGCAGCGGACAGGGTATCCCACTAGGGCAGTACTTC	CASSGQGIPLGQYF
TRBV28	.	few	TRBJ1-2	TGTGCCAGCAGACCAACGGGTAATAACTATGGCTACACCTTC	CASRPTGNNYGYTF
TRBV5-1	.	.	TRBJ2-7	TGCGCCAGCAGCTCGCAGGGCTACGACCCCTACGAGCAGTACTTC	CASSSQGYDPYEQYF
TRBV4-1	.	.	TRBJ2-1	TGCGCCAGCAGCCAAGAGGGCGGGATCTCCTACAATGAGCAGTTCTTC	CASSQEGGISYNEQFF
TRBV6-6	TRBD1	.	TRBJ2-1	TGTGCCAGCAGTGGGACAGCCTACAATGAGCAGTTCTTC	CASSGTAYNEQFF
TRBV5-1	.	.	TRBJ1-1	TGCGCCAGCAGCTTTGTTTGGGGGCGTGACACTGAAGCTTTCTTT	CASSFVWGRDTEAFF
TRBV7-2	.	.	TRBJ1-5	TGTGCCAGCAGCTTAGCGGGCCCAGGGGTGGATCAGCCCCAGCATTTT	CASSLAGPGVDQPQHF
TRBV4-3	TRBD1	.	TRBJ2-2	TGCGCCAGCAGCCAAGAAACAGGGGCGAACTCGAACACCGGGGAGCTGTTTTTT	CASSQETGANSNTGELFF
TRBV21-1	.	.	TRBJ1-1	TGTGCCAGCGCCCGGGGGGATAGAGCTTTCTTT	CASARGDRAFF
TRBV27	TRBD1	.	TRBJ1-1	TGTGCCAGCAGTTTATTGCAGGGGGCGAACACTGAAGCTTTCTTT	CASSLLQGANTEAFF
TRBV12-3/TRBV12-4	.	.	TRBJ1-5	TGTGCCAGCAGTTTGACTGATCAGCCCCAGCATTTT	CASSLTDQPQHF
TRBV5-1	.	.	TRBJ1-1	TGCGCCAGCAGCCAGGAGGAGGGGCACACTGAAGCTTTCTTT	CASSQEEGHTEAFF
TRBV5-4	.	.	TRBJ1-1	TGTGCCAGCAGCTTGCCAGGGGTGGTTATGAACACTGAAGCTTTCTTT	CASSLPGVVMNTEAFF
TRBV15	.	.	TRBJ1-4	TGTGCCACCAGCAGAGATCCAGGGGCACGCGAAAAACTGTTTTTT	CATSRDPGAREKLFF
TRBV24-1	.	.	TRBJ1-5	TGTGCCACCTCCTCAGGGGCGGCGGGCAATCAGCCCCAGCATTTT	CATSSGAAGNQPQHF
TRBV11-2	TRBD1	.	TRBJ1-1	TGTGCCAGCAGCTTCGGGACAGGGGCGGGCACTGAAGCTTTCTTT	CASSFGTGAGTEAFF
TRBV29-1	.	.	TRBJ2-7	TGCAGCGTGATGGGACACTTGAGCTCCTACGAGCAGTACTTC	CSVMGHLSSYEQYF
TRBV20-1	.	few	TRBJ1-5	TGCAGTGCTAGTTTCAGGGGTCTGAGTAGCAATCAGCCCCAGCATTTT	CSASFRGLSSNQPQHF
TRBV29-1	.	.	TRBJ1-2	TGCAGCGTTGAAGGCGGTTCTAACTATGGCTACACCTTC	CSVEGGSNYGYTF
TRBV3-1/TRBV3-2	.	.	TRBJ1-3	TGTGCCAGCAGCCAACCAGGGACTGGAAACACCATATATTTT	CASSQPGTGNTIYF
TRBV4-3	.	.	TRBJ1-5	TGCGCCAGCAGCCAAGATCTCAGGGGCAATCAGCCCCAGCATTTT	CASSQDLRGNQPQHF